This is a list of T cell receptor beta chains from one sample in a study of blood T cell repertoires in COVID-19. Generated by immunoSEQ multiplex PCR, the TCRdb table keeps only in-frame clones and is missing some. The table has about 410,000 clones, about 88% seen once; the top ten hold about 1.4%. Sequenced material: peripheral blood. These receptors came from a woman aged 40-49 years with COVID-19, enrolled during active disease. The conserved cysteine and the conserved F or W are not part of the CDR3 here. D genes are given only for firm matches.

d_gene	v_gene	j_gene	CDR3aa
-	TRBV6-5	TRBJ1-1	ASTPTGLSSTEAF
-	TRBV7-9	TRBJ1-1	ASSLGGAEAF
-	TRBV30	TRBJ1-3	AWSMGQFSGNTIY
-	TRBV7-9	TRBJ1-2	ASSFGQPANYGYT
-	TRBV6-5	TRBJ1-4	ASSPRETRGGKLF
-	TRBV5-4	TRBJ1-4	ASRRGGAEGLDEKLF
-	TRBV27	TRBJ1-1	ASSLTGGNTEAF
-	TRBV5-1	TRBJ2-7	ASSLDRIFYEQY
TRBD2	TRBV6-2/TRBV6-3	TRBJ2-1	ASSPTSPEYNEQF
-	TRBV2	TRBJ1-2	ASSDPGSGYSGGYT
TRBD1	TRBV6-5	TRBJ1-1	ASSYSGTDSAEAF
TRBD2	TRBV4-2	TRBJ2-1	ASSFIAGYNEQF
-	TRBV24-1	TRBJ1-5	ATSVGLNQPQH
TRBD1	TRBV9	TRBJ1-5	ASSPGQGNQPQH
TRBD1	TRBV3-1/TRBV3-2	TRBJ1-6	ASSGRDRENSPLH
TRBD1	TRBV5-4	TRBJ2-7	ASSSKHQYRTGSYEQY
-	TRBV27	TRBJ2-3	ASPGLPCSDTQY
TRBD1	TRBV15	TRBJ2-5	ATSKEKIGMTGRETQY
TRBD1	TRBV28	TRBJ2-7	ASSSPGTGGGEQY
-	TRBV19	TRBJ1-1	ASSLTGIEAF
TRBD2	TRBV11-2	TRBJ2-7	ASSEWAPSGYEQY